This entry lists 8 T cell receptor beta chains sequenced from one sample in a study of T cells in localized non-small cell lung cancer. Data came from immunoSEQ multiplex PCR; TCRdb stores just in-frame clones and leaves some out. The table has 100,000 to 150,000 clones, roughly 90% seen once. The sequenced sample was peripheral blood, obtained before any cancer treatment. Receptors were obtained from a female donor of 60 years or more with stage I lung adenocarcinoma.

V and J are TRBV7-9 and TRBJ2-7; 9 positions match TRBD1. Germline CDR1 reads SEHNR; CDR2 reads FQNEAQ (reference sequence). The ends lost 5 bases at V and 2 bases at J; junction bases unmatched: 7. This CDR3 has 15 amino acids. Here the CDR3 reads CASSTGTGRPYEQYF. In nucleotides, the CDR3 is TGTGCCAGCAGCACGGGGACAGGGAGGCCCTACGAGCAGTACTTC.

The V and J genes are TRBV10-1 and TRBJ2-5, with D perhaps TRBD2 (5 bases). Trimming cost V 6 bases and J 6 bases, with 26 bases left between them. Germline assignment: CDR1 WNHNN and CDR2 SYGVQD (reference sequence). The CDR3 runs to 17 residues. The DNA of the CDR3 is TGCGCCAGCAGATCCACCCGTCTCCAGGCCCGAGGGAAGACCCAGTACTTC. Translating it yields CASRSTRLQARGKTQYF.

In DNA form, the CDR3 reads TGTGCCAGCAGAAACTCTGGGGCCAACGTCCTGACTTTC. Residues: CASRNSGANVLTF. The chain joins TRBV6-4 to TRBJ2-6; D is uncertain. Looked up from germline, CDR1 is MRHNA and CDR2 is SNTAGT. The CDR3 is made up of 13 amino acids. Trimming pared 6 bases from V and 0 bases from J, leaving 3 bases between.

The CDR3 loop is CASSQEGALGTDTQYF. The CDR3 DNA reads TGTGCCAGCAGCCAAGAGGGAGCCCTCGGGACAGATACGCAGTATTTT. V usage is TRBV14 and J usage is TRBJ2-3; D possibly corresponds to TRBD2 (5 bases). The CDR3 has 16 residues. V lost 0 bases, J lost 3 bases, and 13 bases lay in between. In germline, CDR1 is SGHDN, CDR2 FVKESK.

The CDR3, as DNA: TGTGCCAGCAGCTGGGGGGGAATAGCGAGACCCGGGGCAGATACGCAGTATTTT. Its translation is CASSWGGIARPGADTQYF. This chain connects TRBV11-2 to TRBJ2-3; 7 bases align to TRBD2. There are 18 residues in the CDR3. V lost 4 bases to trimming and J lost 4 bases; unmatched junction nucleotides: 17. Germline loops: CDR1 SGHAT, CDR2 FQNNGV.

The rearrangement joins TRBV2 to TRBJ1-1; D perhaps matches TRBD1 (5 bases). Germline V lookup: CDR1 SNHLY, CDR2 FYNNEI. Trimming cost V 1 base and J 4 bases, with 13 bases left between them. This CDR3 is built from 15 residues. This chain's CDR3 is CASSEEAGLTTEAFF. For the CDR3, the DNA is TGTGCCAGCAGTGAAGAGGCGGGGCTGACCACTGAAGCTTTCTTT. Combining the CDR3 with reference TRBV2 and TRBJ1-1 gives the whole variable domain EPEVTQTPSHQVTQMGQEVILRCVPISNHLYFYWYRQILGQKVEFLVSFYNNEISEKSEIFDDQFSVERPDGSNFTLKIRSTKLEDSAMYFCASSEEAGLTTEAFFGQGTRLTVV.

The chain has TRBV19 and TRBJ2-5; 9 bases align to TRBD1. Germline CDR1 and CDR2: LNHDA and SQIVND (reference sequence). V gave up 6 bases and J gave up 6 bases; unmatched junction bases: 5. This CDR3 is 13 amino acids long. In DNA, the CDR3 is TGTGCCAGTAGCCCGGACAGGGGACAGACCCAGTACTTC. This translates into CASSPDRGQTQYF.

The chain couples TRBV2 to TRBJ2-5; TRBD2 matches 8 bases. Germline V CDR1 and CDR2: SNHLY, FYNNEI. The V and J ends lost 7 bases and 4 bases, in that order; junction bases with no gene match: 8. The CDR3 sequence is 14 residues long. CDR3 nucleotides: TGTGCCAGCATGTATAGCGGGAATACAGAGACCCAGTACTTC. Residues: CASMYSGNTETQYF.